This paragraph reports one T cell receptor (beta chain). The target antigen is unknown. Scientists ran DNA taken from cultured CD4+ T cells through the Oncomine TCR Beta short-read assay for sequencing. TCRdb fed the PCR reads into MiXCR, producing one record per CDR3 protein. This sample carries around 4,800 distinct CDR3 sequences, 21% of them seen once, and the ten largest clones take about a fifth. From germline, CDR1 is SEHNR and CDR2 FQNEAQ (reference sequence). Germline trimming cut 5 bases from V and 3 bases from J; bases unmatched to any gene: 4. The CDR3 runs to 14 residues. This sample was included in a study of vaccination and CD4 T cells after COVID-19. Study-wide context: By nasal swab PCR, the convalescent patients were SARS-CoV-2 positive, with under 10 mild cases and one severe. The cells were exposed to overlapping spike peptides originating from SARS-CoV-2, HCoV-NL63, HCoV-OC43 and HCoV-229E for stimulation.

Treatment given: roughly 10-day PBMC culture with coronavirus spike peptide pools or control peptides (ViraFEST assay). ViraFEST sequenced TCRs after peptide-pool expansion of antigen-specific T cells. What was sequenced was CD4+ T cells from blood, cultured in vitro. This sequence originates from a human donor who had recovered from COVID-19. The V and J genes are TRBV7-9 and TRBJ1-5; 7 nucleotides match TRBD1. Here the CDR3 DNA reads TGTGCCAGCAGCCGCACAGGGGACAATCAGCCCCAGCATTTT. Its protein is CASSRTGDNQPQHF.